The present T cell receptor (beta chain) was sequenced within a study of beta chain features in type 1 diabetes. Reverse transcription of all isolated RNA meant that expressed TCRB transcripts were sequenced. The repertoire was sequenced with immunoSEQ multiplex PCR; TCRdb's copy has only in-frame clones and lacks some. The sample consists of more than 150,000 clones, about 13% of them appearing once. The sample holds a few counts of this clone. Germline CDR1 is SGHTA and CDR2 is FQGTGA. The trim removed 5 bases at V and 3 bases at J, leaving 4 bases unmatched. The CDR3 length is 13 residues. It was via CD45RO/CCR7/CD25/CD127/CD95/CD27 that CD4+ naive, central memory, regulatory and stem cell-like memory cells were sorted.

Material: central memory CD4+ T cells from blood. The chain carries TRBV7-3 and TRBJ2-7; 7 bases are shared with TRBD1. This receptor was obtained from a young woman in good health. DNA of the CDR3: TGTGCCAGCAGCCGCGGACAGGACTACGAGCAGTACTTC. Protein: CASSRGQDYEQYF. The full variable domain, in which reference TRBV7-3 and TRBJ2-7 provide the parts outside the CDR3, is GAGVSQTPSNKVTEKGKYVELRCDPISGHTALYWYRQSLGQGPEFLIYFQGTGAADDSGLPNDRFFAVRPEGSVSTLKIQRTERGDSAVYLCASSRGQDYEQYFGPGTRLTVT.